This TCR beta chain appears in the sequencing data of a study of shared T cell receptors in the human thymus. This CDR3 is 17 amino acids long. Per the germline V gene, CDR1 is LNHDA and CDR2 is SQIVND (reference sequence). V lost 6 bases and J 0 bases, leaving 21 bases between the germline ends. Profiling relied on immunoSEQ multiplex PCR, and the TCRdb table lists in-frame clones only, not all of them. The sample includes over 650,000 clones, over 75% of them seen just once. This sample was shared with a second study, whose subject was human thymus T cells. That report notes: During corrective heart surgery, resections were taken, and the thymus tissue came from them. The authors found apparently biased V and J gene usage in thymic and blood repertoires. Among unrelated individuals, related research reported thymic repertoires that overlapped highly.

The source material was thymocytes. The receptor was derived from a boy younger than two with a congenital heart defect. The chain employs TRBV19 and TRBJ2-7; D is possibly TRBD2 (5 bases). CDR3 residues: CASSPRNPAASSYEQYF. The CDR3 DNA reads TGTGCCAGTAGCCCTAGGAACCCAGCGGCGAGCTCCTACGAGCAGTACTTC.